Following are 11 T cell receptor beta chains from one sample sequenced in a study of beta chain features in type 1 diabetes. Reverse transcribing all isolated RNA meant expressed TCRB transcripts were sequenced. Sequencing was performed with immunoSEQ multiplex PCR; in TCRdb, only in-frame clones are kept and a portion is missing. The sample holds about 360,000 clones, roughly 12% seen once. The sequenced material came from naive CD4+ T cells from blood. The receptors shown here come from a man younger than 35 in good health.

This clone was observed a handful of times. The V and J genes are TRBV7-8 and TRBJ2-4; 8 bases line up with TRBD1. The CDR3 runs 13 residues. The V segment lost 5 bases and the J segment 9 bases; nucleotides outside the gene matches: 6. From germline, CDR1 is SGHVS and CDR2 FQNEAQ. The CDR3 coding sequence is TGTGCCAGCAGCCCGAGGACAGGGAGCATTCAGTACTTC. Its translation: CASSPRTGSIQYF.

In this sample, this clone turned up a few times. V gene TRBV18 combines with J gene TRBJ2-5, with D perhaps TRBD2 (6 bases). The end of the DNA fits TRBJ2-7 better, so the J call may be wrong. This CDR3 is 13 amino acids long. The germline gives CDR1 KGHSH, CDR2 LQKENI. Here the CDR3 reads CASSPGTSYEQYF. CDR3 coding DNA: TGTGCCAGCTCACCTGGGACTTCCTACGAGCAGTACTTC.

The sample holds a few counts of this clone. The V call is TRBV30, the J call TRBJ2-3; 8 positions agree with TRBD1. Germline V gives CDR1 GTSNPN, CDR2 SVGIG (reference sequence). The V and J ends lost 3 bases and 5 bases, in that order; junction bases with no gene match: 7. The CDR3 is made up of 14 amino acids. CDR3 protein: CAWSSQGARDTQYF. The CDR3 DNA reads as TGTGCCTGGAGCTCGCAGGGGGCGAGAGATACGCAGTATTTT.

The chain is built from TRBV6-1 and TRBJ2-2; TRBD1 agrees at 10 bases. The CDR3 length is 14 residues. Trimming took 7 bases from V and 6 from J; bases not matched to a gene: 5. From germline, CDR1 is MNHNS and CDR2 SASEGT. The CDR3 spells CASTGTGVPGELFF. The CDR3 DNA reads as TGTGCCAGCACAGGGACAGGGGTGCCCGGGGAGCTGTTTTTT.

This chain's CDR3 is CASRSGQGTGANVLTF. The CDR3 DNA reads TGTGCCAGCAGGTCGGGACAGGGGACTGGGGCCAACGTCCTGACTTTC. The J gene is TRBJ2-6, the V gene TRBV2; 10 bases line up with TRBD1. Germline lookup yields CDR1 SNHLY and CDR2 FYNNEI. V trimming: 6 bases; J trimming: 2 bases; junction bases outside the gene matches: 4. The CDR3 is made up of 16 amino acids.

This clone was recorded a few times. Other DNA sequences from this sample encode an identical CDR3 as well. The chain uses TRBV6-5 and TRBJ1-1; D gene unclear. The CDR3 has 13 residues. V was cut by 2 bases and J by 1 base, with 5 bases left in between. CDR1 is MNHEY and CDR2 is SVGAGI in the germline V gene. Here the CDR3 reads CASSYRRNTEAFF. The CDR3 DNA reads as TGTGCCAGCAGTTACCGTAGGAACACTGAAGCTTTCTTT.

The CDR3 nucleotides read TGTGCCAGCAGCGGCGGGCCCTCCTACGAGCAGTACTTC. Its protein is CASSGGPSYEQYF. This sequence joins TRBV9 and TRBJ2-7; D perhaps matches TRBD2 (5 bases). Trimming took off 3 bases at V and 0 bases at J, with 7 bases between the two ends. This CDR3 is 13 amino acids long. The germline CDR1 and CDR2 sequences are SGDLS and YYNGEE.

The table lists this clone with a few counts. CDR3 amino acids: CASSRQITGELFF. CDR3 coding DNA: TGTGCCAGTAGTCGACAGATCACCGGGGAGCTGTTTTTT. The chain couples TRBV19 to TRBJ2-2; possible D gene TRBD1, 5 bases. Deletions cut 5 bases from V and 4 bases from J, with 8 bases between. From germline, CDR1 is LNHDA and CDR2 SQIVND (reference sequence). This CDR3 is built from 13 residues. Combining the CDR3 with reference TRBV19 and TRBJ2-2 gives the whole variable domain DGGITQSPKYLFRKEGQNVTLSCEQNLNHDAMYWYRQDPGQGLRLIYYSQIVNDFQKGDIAEGYSVSREKKESFPLTVTSAQKNPTAFYLCASSRQITGELFFGEGSRLTVL.

The chain employs TRBV7-9 and TRBJ2-7, with D perhaps matching TRBD1 (5 bases). The CDR3 sequence is 11 residues long. The V and J ends lost 5 bases and 7 bases respectively, with 9 bases between them. From germline, CDR1 is SEHNR and CDR2 FQNEAQ (reference sequence). In nucleotides, the CDR3 is TGTGCCAGCAGCCCGAGGACAGAGCAGTACTTC. Encoded protein: CASSPRTEQYF.

The chain combines TRBV7-9 with TRBJ2-4; 12 nucleotides match TRBD2. The V gene end was trimmed by 6 bases and the J gene end by 15 bases; junction bases not matched to a gene: 6. CDR1 and CDR2 (germline): SEHNR, FQNEAQ (reference sequence). This CDR3 is built from 12 residues. CDR3 region: CASRTSGSLSYF. The CDR3 region has the DNA TGTGCCAGCAGGACTAGCGGGAGCCTGTCGTACTTC.

The chain is built from TRBV5-5 and TRBJ2-1; TRBD1 is a possible D gene (6 bases). Germline CDR1 and CDR2: SGHKS and YYEKEE (reference sequence). CDR3 length: 13 residues. V shed 3 bases and J shed 5 bases, with 9 bases lying between them. The chain's CDR3 is CASSWTVNNEQFF. The CDR3 nucleotides read TGTGCCAGCAGCTGGACAGTTAACAATGAGCAGTTCTTC.